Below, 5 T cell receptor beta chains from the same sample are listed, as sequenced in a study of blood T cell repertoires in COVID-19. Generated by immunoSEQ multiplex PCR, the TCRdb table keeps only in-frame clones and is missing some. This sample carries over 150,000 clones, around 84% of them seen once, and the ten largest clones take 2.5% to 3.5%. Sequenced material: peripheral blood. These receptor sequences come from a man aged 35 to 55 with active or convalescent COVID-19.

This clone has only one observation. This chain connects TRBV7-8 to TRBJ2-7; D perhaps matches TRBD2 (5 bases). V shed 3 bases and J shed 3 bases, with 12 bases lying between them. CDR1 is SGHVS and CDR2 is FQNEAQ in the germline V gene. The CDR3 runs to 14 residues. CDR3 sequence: CASSFLGARYEQYF. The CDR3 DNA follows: TGTGCCAGCAGCTTTTTGGGAGCCCGCTACGAGCAGTACTTC.

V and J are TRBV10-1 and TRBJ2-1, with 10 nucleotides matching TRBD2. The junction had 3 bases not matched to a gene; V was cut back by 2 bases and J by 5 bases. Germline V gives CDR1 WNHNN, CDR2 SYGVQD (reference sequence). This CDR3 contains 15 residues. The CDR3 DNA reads TGCGCCAGCAGTGAGCGGCTAGCGGGGGACAATGAGCAGTTCTTC. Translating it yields CASSERLAGDNEQFF.

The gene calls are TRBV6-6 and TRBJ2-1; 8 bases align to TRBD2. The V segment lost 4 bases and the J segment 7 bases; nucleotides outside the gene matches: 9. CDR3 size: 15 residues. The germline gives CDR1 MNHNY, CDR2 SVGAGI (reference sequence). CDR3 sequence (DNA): TGTGCCAGCAGTTCCGGGGGGGCCTTAGGGAATGAGCAGTTCTTC. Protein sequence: CASSSGGALGNEQFF.

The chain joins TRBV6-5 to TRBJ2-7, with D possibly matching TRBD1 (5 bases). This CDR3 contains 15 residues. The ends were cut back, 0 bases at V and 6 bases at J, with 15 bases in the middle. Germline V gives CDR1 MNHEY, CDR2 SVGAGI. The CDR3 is CASSYSNGRVVEQYF. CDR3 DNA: TGTGCCAGCAGTTACTCGAATGGCAGGGTAGTCGAGCAGTACTTC.

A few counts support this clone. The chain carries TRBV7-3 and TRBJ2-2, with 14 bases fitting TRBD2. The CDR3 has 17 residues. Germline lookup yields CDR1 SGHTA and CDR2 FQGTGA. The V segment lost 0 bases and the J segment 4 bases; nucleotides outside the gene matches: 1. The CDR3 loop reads CASSLTGTSGGTGELFF. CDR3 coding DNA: TGTGCCAGCAGCTTAACGGGGACTAGCGGGGGCACCGGGGAGCTGTTTTTT.